Here is one TCR beta chain with its context. This sample is part of a study of blood T cell repertoires in COVID-19. At the level of the study: Some COVID-19 samples were acute and others convalescent; all came from the United States, Italy and Spain. PBMCs, B-cell-depleted T cells, or T cells provided the cDNA or gDNA that made up the material.

Original analysis: Reference gene primer amplification gave estimated nucleated cell counts. Sequencing used immunoSEQ multiplex PCR; TCRdb keeps in-frame clones, though not all of them. D and trimming were read from the DNA, whereas the V and J calls and clone size are those reported in that table. The sample has about 47,000 clones; around 90% are singletons. This CDR3 has 13 residues. Trimming stripped 4 bases from V and 5 bases from J, with 9 bases between. Germline V gives CDR1 MGHDK, CDR2 SYGVNS. This chain links TRBV25-1 with TRBJ1-5; perhaps TRBD1 as D (6 bases). Source material: peripheral blood. The receptor was derived from a man aged 45-65 years with active COVID-19. CDR3 residues: CASSAQGHQPQHF. In DNA, the CDR3 is TGTGCCAGCAGTGCACAGGGCCATCAGCCCCAGCATTTT.